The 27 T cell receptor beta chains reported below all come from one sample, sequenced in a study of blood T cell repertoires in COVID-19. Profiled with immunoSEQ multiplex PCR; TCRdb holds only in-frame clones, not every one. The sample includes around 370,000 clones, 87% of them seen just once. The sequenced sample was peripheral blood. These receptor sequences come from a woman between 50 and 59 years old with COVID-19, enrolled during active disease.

The CDR3 nucleotides are TGTGCCAGCAGCAAAGGGGCTCGTGGGACAGGGGGAGACTCTGGGGCCAACGTCCTGACTTTC. The encoded protein is CASSKGARGTGGDSGANVLTF. This chain links TRBV21-1 with TRBJ2-6; the table's D call, TRBD1, has no DNA check behind it. TRBV21-1 corresponds to a pseudogene. The CDR3 runs 21 residues.

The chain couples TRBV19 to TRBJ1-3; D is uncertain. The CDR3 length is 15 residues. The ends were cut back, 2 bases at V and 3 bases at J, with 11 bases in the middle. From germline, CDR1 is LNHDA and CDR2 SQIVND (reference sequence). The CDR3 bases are TGTGCCAGTAGTATATTTTATTCGGGTGGAAACACCATATATTTT. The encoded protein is CASSIFYSGGNTIYF.

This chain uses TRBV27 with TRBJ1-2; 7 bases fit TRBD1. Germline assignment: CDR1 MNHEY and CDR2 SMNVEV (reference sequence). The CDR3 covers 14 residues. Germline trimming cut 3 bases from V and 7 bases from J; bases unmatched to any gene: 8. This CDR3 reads CASSFKMTGIGYTF. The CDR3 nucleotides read TGTGCCAGCAGTTTCAAAATGACAGGGATTGGCTACACCTTC.

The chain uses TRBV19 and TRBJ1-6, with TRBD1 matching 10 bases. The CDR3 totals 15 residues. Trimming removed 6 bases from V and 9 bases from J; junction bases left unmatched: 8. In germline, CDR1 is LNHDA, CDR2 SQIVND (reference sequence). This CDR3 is CASRYSGTGVSPLHF. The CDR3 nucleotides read TGTGCCAGTAGATACAGCGGGACAGGGGTTTCACCCCTCCACTTT. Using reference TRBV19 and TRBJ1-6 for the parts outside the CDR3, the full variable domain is DGGITQSPKYLFRKEGQNVTLSCEQNLNHDAMYWYRQDPGQGLRLIYYSQIVNDFQKGDIAEGYSVSREKKESFPLTVTSAQKNPTAFYLCASRYSGTGVSPLHFGNGTRLTVT.

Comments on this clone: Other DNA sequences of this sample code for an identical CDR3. The CDR3 DNA is TGTGCCAGCTCACCGAGCTCCTACAATGAGCAGTTCTTC. Its translation: CASSPSSYNEQFF. The chain is built from TRBV18 and TRBJ2-1; D is uncertain. Germline CDR1 KGHSH, CDR2 LQKENI. The CDR3 has 13 amino acids. Trimming stripped 3 bases from V and 0 bases from J, with 3 bases between.

The CDR3 DNA reads TGTGCCAGCCGGACTAAAGTCTCCTACGAGCAGTACTTC. Its protein is CASRTKVSYEQYF. This chain joins TRBV6-5 and TRBJ2-7; D may be TRBD2 (6 bases). V lost 8 bases and J 0 bases, leaving 11 bases between the germline ends. CDR3 length equals 13 residues. Looked up from germline, CDR1 is MNHEY and CDR2 is SVGAGI.

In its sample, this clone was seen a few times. The CDR3: CASSYSGEGSPLHF. The DNA for the CDR3 is TGTGCCAGCAGTTACTCCGGGGAAGGATCACCCCTCCACTTT. V is TRBV6-5 and J is TRBJ1-6; D is unresolved. The germline V gene has CDR1 MNHEY and CDR2 SVGAGI. This CDR3 region has 14 residues. The V gene lost 0 bases and the J gene lost 10 bases, with 10 bases spanning the gap.

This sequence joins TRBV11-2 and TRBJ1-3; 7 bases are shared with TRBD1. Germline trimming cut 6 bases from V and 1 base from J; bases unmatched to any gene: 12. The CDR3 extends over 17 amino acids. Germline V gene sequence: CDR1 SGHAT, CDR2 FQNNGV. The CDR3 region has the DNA TGTGCCAGCAGGCTCTCCCGGCAGGGGGGTTCTGGAAACACCATATATTTT. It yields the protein CASRLSRQGGSGNTIYF.

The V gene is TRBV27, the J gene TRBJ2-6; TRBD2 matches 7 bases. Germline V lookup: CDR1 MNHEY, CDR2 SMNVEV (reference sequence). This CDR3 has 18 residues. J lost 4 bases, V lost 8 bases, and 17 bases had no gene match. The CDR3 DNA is TGTGCCAGCCACAGCGGGGTCTACGCGGGTCAAGGGGCCAACGTCCTGACTTTC. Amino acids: CASHSGVYAGQGANVLTF.

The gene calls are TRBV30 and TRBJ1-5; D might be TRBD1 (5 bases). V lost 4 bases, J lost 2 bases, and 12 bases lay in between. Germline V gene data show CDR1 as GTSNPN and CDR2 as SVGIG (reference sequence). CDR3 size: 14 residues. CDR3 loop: CAWTPSRGNQPQHF. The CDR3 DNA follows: TGTGCCTGGACCCCCTCCAGGGGCAATCAGCCCCAGCATTTT.

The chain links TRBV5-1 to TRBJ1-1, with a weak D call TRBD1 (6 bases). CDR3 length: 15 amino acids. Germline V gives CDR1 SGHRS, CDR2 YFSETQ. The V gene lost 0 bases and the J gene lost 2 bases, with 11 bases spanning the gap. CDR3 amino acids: CASSLEPGGNTEAFF. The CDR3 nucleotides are TGCGCCAGCAGCTTGGAGCCTGGGGGCAACACTGAAGCTTTCTTT.

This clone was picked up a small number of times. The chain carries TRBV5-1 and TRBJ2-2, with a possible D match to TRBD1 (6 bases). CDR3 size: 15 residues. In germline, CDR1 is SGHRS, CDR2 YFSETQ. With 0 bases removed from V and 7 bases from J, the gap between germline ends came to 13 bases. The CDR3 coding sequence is TGCGCCAGCAGCTTGGATGGGGGCGAATACGGGGAGCTGTTTTTT. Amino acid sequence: CASSLDGGEYGELFF.

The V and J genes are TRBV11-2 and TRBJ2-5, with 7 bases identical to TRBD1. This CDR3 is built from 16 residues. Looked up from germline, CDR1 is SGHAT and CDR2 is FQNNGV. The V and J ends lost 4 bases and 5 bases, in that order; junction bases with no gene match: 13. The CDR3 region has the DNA TGTGCCAGCAGCTATCTGACAGGGCTTAAGGGGGAGACCCAGTACTTC. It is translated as CASSYLTGLKGETQYF.

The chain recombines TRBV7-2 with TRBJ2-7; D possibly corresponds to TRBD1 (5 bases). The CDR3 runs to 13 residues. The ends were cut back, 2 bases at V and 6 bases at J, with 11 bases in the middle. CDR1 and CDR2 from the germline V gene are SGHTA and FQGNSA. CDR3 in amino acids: CASSLQGQSEQYF. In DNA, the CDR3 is TGTGCCAGCAGCTTACAAGGACAAAGCGAGCAGTACTTC.

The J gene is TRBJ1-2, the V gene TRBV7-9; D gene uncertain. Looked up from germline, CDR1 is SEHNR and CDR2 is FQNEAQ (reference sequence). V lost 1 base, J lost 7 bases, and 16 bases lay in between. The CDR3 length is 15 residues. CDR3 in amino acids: CASSLEGRRGGGYTF. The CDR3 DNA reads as TGTGCCAGCAGCTTAGAGGGCCGCCGGGGAGGTGGCTACACCTTC.

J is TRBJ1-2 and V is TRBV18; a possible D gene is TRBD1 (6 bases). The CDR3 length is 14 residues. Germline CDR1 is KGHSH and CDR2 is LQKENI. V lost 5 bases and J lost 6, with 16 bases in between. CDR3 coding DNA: TGTGCCAGCTCAGAATTACAGGGTCTCGATGGCTACACCTTC. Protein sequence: CASSELQGLDGYTF.

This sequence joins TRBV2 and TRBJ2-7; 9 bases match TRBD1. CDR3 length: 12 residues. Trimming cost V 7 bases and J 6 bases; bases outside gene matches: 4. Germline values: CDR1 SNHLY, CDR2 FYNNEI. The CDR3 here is CASTDRGTEQYF. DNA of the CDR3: TGTGCCAGCACAGACAGGGGGACCGAGCAGTACTTC.

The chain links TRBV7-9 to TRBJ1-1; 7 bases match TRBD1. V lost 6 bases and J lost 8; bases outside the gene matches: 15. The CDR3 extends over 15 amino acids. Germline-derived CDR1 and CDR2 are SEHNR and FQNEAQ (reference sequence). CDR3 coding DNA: TGTGCCAGCAGTCCAAACAGGGGCCCAAGGGCGGAAGCTTTCTTT. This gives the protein CASSPNRGPRAEAFF.

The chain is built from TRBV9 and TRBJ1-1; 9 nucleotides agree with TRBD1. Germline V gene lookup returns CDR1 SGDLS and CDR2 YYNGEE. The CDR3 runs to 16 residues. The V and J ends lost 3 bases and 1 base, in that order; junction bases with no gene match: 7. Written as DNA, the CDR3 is TGTGCCAGCAGCGGAAAACAGGGGGCGGCGAACACTGAAGCTTTCTTT. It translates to CASSGKQGAANTEAFF.

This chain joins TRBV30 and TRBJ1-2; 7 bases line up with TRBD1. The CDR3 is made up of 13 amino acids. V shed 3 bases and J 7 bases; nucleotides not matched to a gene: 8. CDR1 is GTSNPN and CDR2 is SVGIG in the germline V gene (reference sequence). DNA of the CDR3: TGTGCCTGGAGCGAACAGGGGTTCGGTGGCTACACCTTC. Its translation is CAWSEQGFGGYTF.

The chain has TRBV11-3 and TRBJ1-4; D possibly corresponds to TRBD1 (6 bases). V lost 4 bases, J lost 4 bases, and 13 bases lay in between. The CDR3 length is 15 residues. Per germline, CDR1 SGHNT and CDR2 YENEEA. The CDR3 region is CASSSTQGFNEKLFF. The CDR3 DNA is TGTGCCAGCAGCTCAACACAGGGATTTAATGAAAAACTGTTTTTT.

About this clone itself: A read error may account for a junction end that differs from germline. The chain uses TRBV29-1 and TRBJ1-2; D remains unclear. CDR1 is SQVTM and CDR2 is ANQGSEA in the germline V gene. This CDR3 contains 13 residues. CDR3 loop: CSVFPRINSGYTF. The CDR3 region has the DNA TGCAGCGTTTTTCCCCGAATAAACTCTGGCTACACCTTC.

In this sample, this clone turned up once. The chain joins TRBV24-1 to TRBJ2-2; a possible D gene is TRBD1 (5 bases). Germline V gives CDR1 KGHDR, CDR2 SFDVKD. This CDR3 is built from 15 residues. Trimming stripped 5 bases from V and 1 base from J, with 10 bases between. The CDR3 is CATSGSGLNTGELFF. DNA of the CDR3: TGTGCCACCAGTGGGTCAGGGCTGAACACCGGGGAGCTGTTTTTT.

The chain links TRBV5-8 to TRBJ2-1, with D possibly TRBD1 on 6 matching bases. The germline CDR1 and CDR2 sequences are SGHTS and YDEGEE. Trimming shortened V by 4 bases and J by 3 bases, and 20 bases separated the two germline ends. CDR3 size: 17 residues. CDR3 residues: CASSRKWTAVFYNEQFF. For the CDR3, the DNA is TGTGCCAGCAGCCGGAAATGGACAGCTGTCTTCTACAATGAGCAGTTCTTC.

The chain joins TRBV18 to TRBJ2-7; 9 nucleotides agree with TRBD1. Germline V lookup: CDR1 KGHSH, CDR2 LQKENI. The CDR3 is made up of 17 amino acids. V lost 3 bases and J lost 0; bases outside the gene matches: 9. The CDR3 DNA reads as TGTGCCAGCTCACCTCGGACAGGGGACCTTCTCTCCTACGAGCAGTACTTC. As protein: CASSPRTGDLLSYEQYF.

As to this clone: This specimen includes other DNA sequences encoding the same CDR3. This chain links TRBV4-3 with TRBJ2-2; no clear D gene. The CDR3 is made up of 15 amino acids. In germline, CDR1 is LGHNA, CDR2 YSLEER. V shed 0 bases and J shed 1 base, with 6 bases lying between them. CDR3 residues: CASSQDRQNTGELFF. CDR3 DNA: TGCGCCAGCAGCCAAGACAGGCAGAACACCGGGGAGCTGTTTTTT.

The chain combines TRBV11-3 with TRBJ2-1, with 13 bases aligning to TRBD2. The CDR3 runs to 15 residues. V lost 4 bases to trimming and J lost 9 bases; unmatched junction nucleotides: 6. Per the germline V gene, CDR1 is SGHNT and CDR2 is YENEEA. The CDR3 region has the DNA TGTGCCAGCAGCTCCAGGACTAGCGGGAGTACTGAGCAGTTCTTC. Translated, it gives CASSSRTSGSTEQFF.